This TCR beta chain was retrieved from a study of blood T cell repertoires in COVID-19. This clone has more than one count but fewer than ten. Each participant's cohort was designated according to participant-reported clinical history. Original data processing: Reference gene primer amplification yielded estimated nucleated cell counts. TCRdb's table, derived via immunoSEQ multiplex PCR, lists solely in-frame clones and lacks some. That table is the source of V, J and clone size, and D and trimming were worked out from the DNA. The sample lists approximately 300,000 clones; 80% to 90% were seen once. The sequence was obtained from a young man who had recovered from COVID-19. Sequences were obtained from PBMCs or T cells enriched from blood (not recorded which).

CDR3 DNA: TGTGCCAGTCGGATACTAGGCTTAGGCTCCTACGAGCAGTACTTC. The encoded protein is CASRILGLGSYEQYF. The J gene is TRBJ2-7, the V gene TRBV28; a weak D match, TRBD2 (5 bases). Germline CDR1 is MDHEN and CDR2 is SYDVKM. Between the trimmed V and J ends, which lost 9 bases and 0 bases, there was a span of 18 bases. CDR3 size: 15 residues. The entire variable domain, with the rest obtained from reference TRBV28 and TRBJ2-7, is as follows: DVKVTQSSRYLVKRTGEKVFLECVQDMDHENMFWYRQDPGLGLRLIYFSYDVKMKEKGDIPEGYSVSREKKERFSLILESASTNQTSMYLCASRILGLGSYEQYFGPGTRLTVT.